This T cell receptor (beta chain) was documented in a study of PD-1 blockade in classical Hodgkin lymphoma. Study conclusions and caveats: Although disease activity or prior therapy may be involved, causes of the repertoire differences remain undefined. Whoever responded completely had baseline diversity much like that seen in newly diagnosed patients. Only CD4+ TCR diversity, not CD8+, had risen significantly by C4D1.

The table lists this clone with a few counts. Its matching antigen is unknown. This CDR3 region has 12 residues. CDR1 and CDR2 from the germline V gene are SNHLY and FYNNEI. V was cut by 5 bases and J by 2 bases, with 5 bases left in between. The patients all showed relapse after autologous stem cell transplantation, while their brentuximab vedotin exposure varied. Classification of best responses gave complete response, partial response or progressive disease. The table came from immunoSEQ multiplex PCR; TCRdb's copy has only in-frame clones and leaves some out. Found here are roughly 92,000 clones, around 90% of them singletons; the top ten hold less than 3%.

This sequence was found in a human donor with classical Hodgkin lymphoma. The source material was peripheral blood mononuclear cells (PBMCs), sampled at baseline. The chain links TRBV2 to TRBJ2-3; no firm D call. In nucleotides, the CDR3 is TGTGCCAGCAGTTTTAACACAGATACGCAGTATTTT. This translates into CASSFNTDTQYF.